This paragraph covers one T cell receptor (beta chain) sequence. Its antigen is unidentified. The entry originates in a study of T-cell reconstitution after alpha-beta-depleted transplantation in children. Study findings and constraints: Several patients had high TCRbeta diversity at day 60; it came from surviving recipient T cells and thymic progenitors. There were reportedly several hundred expanded graft clones from which alpha-beta T cells came about two months after transplant. One year after transplant, T-cell counts and diversity came mostly from newly produced T cells.

Unique molecular identifiers were incorporated when the TCRbeta library was constructed. TCRdb processed the PCR reads anew with MiXCR; each CDR3 protein has one entry. The table lists about 440,000 distinct CDR3 sequences, around two fifths of them singletons. The source was PBMCs, collected before TCRalphabeta/CD19-depleted stem cell transplant. The sequence came from a girl aged 2 to 9 with aplastic anemia, due to receive a stem cell transplant.

Here the CDR3 reads CASTTRGNTEAFF. CDR3 DNA: TGTGCCAGCACCACTAGGGGAAACACTGAAGCTTTCTTT. The chain combines TRBV2 with TRBJ1-1; D is perhaps TRBD1 (5 bases). Trimming took 7 bases from V and 2 from J, leaving 11 bases between them. Germline V gene data show CDR1 as SNHLY and CDR2 as FYNNEI. The CDR3 runs to 13 residues.